This record covers a single T cell receptor (beta chain). What it binds is not known. Germline V lookup: CDR1 MNHEY, CDR2 SVGAGI. V was cut by 6 bases and J by 1 base, with 12 bases left in between. The CDR3 runs 14 residues. Unique molecular identifiers were built into the TCR beta cDNA libraries. The authors obtained 500,000 or so cDNA molecules from around 0.96 to 9.9 million T cells. MiXCR was run by TCRdb on the PCR reads, yielding one entry per CDR3 protein. The sample has roughly 800,000 distinct CDR3 sequences; 46% are singletons. The data originate from a study of post-analysis software for immune sequencing data. General study findings and limits: Comparison of patients with controls showed five TRBV segments more frequent in patients, TRBV5-6, TRBV5-1 and TRBV20-1 among them.

The TCR was taken from a girl aged 5-17 years with multiple sclerosis. Sequencing was carried out using blood. This rearrangement joins TRBV6-5 to TRBJ1-1; tentative D call: TRBD1 (5 bases). CDR3 region: CASSPGGRNTEAFF. CDR3 coding DNA: TGTGCCAGCAGCCCGGGGGGTCGGAACACTGAAGCTTTCTTT.